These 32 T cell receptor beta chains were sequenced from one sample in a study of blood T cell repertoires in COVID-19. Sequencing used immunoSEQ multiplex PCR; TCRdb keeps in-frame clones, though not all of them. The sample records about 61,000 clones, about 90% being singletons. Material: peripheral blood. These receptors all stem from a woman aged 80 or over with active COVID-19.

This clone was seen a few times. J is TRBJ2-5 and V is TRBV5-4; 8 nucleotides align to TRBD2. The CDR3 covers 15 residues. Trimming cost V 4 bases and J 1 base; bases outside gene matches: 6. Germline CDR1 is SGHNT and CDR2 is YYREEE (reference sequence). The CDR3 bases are TGTGCCAGCAGCACATGGACTAGCCGCCAAGAGACCCAGTACTTC. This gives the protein CASSTWTSRQETQYF.

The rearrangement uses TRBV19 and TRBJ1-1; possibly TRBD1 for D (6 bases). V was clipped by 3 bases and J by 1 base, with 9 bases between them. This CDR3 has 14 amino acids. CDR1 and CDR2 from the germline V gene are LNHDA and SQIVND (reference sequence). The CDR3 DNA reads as TGTGCCAGTAGTATTAGAGGGGGGAACACTGAAGCTTTCTTT. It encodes CASSIRGGNTEAFF.

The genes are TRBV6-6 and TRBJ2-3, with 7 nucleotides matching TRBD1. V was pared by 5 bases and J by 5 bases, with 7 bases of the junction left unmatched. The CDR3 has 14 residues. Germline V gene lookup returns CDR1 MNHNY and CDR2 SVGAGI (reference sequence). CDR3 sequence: CASSLQGVRDTQYF. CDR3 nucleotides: TGTGCCAGCAGTCTTCAGGGGGTGAGAGATACGCAGTATTTT.

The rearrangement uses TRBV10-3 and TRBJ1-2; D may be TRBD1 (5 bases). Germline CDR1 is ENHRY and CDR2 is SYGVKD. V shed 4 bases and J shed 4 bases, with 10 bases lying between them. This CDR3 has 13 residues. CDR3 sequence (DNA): TGTGCCATCAGTGCACAGGAGGGCTATGGCTACACCTTC. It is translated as CAISAQEGYGYTF.

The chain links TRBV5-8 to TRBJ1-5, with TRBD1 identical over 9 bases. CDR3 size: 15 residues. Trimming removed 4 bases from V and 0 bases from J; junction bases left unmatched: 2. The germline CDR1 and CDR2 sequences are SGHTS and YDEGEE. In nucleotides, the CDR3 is TGTGCCAGCAGCGGACAGGGGAATAGCAATCAGCCCCAGCATTTT. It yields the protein CASSGQGNSNQPQHF.

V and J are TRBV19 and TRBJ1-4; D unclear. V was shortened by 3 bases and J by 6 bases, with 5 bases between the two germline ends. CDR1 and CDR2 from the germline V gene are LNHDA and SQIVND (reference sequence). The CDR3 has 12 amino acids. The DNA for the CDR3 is TGTGCCAGTAGTATGAGGGATGAAAAACTGTTTTTT. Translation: CASSMRDEKLFF.

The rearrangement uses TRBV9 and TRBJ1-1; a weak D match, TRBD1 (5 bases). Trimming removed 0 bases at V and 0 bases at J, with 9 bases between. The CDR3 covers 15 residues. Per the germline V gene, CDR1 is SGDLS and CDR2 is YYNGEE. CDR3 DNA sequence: TGTGCCAGCAGCGTAGGAATAGGGGTGAACACTGAAGCTTTCTTT. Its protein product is CASSVGIGVNTEAFF.

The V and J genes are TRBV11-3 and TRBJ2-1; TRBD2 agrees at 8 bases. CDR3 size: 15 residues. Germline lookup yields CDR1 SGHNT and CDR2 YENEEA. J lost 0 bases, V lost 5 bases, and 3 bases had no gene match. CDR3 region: CASSGSGSSYNEQFF. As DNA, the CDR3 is TGTGCCAGCAGCGGGAGCGGGAGCTCCTACAATGAGCAGTTCTTC. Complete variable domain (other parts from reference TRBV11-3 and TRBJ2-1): EAGVVQSPRYKIIEKKQPVAFWCNPISGHNTLYWYLQNLGQGPELLIRYENEEAVDDSQLPKDRFSAERLKGVDSTLKIQPAELGDSAVYLCASSGSGSSYNEQFFGPGTRLTVL.

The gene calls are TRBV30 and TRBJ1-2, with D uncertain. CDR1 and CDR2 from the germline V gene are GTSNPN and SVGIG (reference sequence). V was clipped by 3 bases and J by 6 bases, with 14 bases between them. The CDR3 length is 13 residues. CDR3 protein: CAWSGWAQNGYTF. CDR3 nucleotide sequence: TGTGCCTGGAGCGGTTGGGCACAGAATGGCTACACCTTC.

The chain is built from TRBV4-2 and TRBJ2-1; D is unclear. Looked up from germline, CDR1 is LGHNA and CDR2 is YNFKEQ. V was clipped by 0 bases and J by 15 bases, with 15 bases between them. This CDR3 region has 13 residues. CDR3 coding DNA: TGTGCCAGCAGCCAAGATCTATTGCGCGCTCGGTTCTTC. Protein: CASSQDLLRARFF.

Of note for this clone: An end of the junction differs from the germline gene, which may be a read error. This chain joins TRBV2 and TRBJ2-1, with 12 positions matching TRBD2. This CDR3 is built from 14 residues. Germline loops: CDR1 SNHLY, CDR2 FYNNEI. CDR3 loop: CASMGTSGYSEQFF. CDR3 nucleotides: TGTGCCAGCATGGGGACTAGCGGGTACAGTGAGCAGTTCTTC. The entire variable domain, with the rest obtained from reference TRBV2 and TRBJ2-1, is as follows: EPEVTQTPSHQVTQMGQEVILRCVPISNHLYFYWYRQILGQKVEFLVSFYNNEISEKSEIFDDQFSVERPDGSNFTLKIRSTKLEDSAMYFCASMGTSGYSEQFFGPGTRLTVL.

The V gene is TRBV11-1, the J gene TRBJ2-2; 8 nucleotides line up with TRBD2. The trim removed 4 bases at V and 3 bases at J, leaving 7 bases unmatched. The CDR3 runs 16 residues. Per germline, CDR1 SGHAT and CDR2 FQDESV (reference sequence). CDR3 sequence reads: CASSYGTRPDTGELFF. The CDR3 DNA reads TGTGCCAGCAGCTACGGGACTAGGCCTGACACCGGGGAGCTGTTTTTT.

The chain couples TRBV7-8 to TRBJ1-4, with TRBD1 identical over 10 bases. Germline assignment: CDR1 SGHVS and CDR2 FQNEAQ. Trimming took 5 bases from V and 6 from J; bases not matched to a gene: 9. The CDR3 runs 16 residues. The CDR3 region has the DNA TGTGCCAGCAGCGGGGACAGGGGTTTTTTTTATGAAAAACTGTTTTTT. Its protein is CASSGDRGFFYEKLFF. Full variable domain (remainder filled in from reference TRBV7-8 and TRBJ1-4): GAGVSQSPRYKVAKRGQDVALRCDPISGHVSLFWYQQALGQGPEFLTYFQNEAQLDKSGLPSDRFFAERPEGSVSTLKIQRTQQEDSAVYLCASSGDRGFFYEKLFFGSGTQLSVL.

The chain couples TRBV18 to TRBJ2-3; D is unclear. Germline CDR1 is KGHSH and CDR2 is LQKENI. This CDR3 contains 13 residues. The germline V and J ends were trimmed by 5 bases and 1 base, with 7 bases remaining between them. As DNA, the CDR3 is TGTGCCAGCTCATTTCTTCGCACAGATACGCAGTATTTT. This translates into CASSFLRTDTQYF. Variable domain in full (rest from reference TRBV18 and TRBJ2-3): NAGVMQNPRHLVRRRGQEARLRCSPMKGHSHVYWYRQLPEEGLKFMVYLQKENIIDESGMPKERFSAEFPKEGPSILRIQQVVRGDSAAYFCASSFLRTDTQYFGPGTRLTVL.

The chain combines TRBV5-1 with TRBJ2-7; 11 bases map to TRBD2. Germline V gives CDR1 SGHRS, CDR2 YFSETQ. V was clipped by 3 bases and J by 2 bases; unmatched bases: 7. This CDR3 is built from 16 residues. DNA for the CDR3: TGCGCCAGCAGCTGGACACTAGCGGGGGATCCCTACGAGCAGTACTTC. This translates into CASSWTLAGDPYEQYF.

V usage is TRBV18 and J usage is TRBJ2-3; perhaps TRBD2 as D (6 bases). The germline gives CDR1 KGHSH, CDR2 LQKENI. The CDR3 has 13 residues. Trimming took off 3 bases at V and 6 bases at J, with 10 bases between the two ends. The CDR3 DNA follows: TGTGCCAGCTCACCGCGCCGGGAGGATACGCAGTATTTT. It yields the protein CASSPRREDTQYF.

CDR3 nucleotides: TGTGCCATCAGTGATGTCCACGGCCAGGTAACCCTCCACTTT. Its translation is CAISDVHGQVTLHF. The chain joins TRBV10-3 to TRBJ1-6; D ambiguous. This CDR3 region has 14 residues. Germline V lookup: CDR1 ENHRY, CDR2 SYGVKD. The germline V and J ends were trimmed by 3 bases and 14 bases, with 17 bases remaining between them.

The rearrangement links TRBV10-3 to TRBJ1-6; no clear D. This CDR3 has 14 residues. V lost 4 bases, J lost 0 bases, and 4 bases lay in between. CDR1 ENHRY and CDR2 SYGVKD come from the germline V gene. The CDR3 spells CAISVSSYNSPLHF. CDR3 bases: TGTGCCATCAGTGTGAGCTCCTATAATTCACCCCTCCACTTT.

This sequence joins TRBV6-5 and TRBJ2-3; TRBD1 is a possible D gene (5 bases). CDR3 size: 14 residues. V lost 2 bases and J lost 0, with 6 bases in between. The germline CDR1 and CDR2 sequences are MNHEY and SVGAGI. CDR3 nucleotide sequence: TGTGCCAGCAGTTACAGGGGAAGCACAGATACGCAGTATTTT. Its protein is CASSYRGSTDTQYF.

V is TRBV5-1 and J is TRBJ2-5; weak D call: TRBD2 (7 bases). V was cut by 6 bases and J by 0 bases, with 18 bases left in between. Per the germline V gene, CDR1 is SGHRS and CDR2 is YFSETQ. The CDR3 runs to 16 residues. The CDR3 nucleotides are TGCGCCAGCACCCCCGGGACGGGGGGCTACCAAGAGACCCAGTACTTC. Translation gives CASTPGTGGYQETQYF.

The CDR3 here is CASSEGLAGSTDTQYF. The CDR3 DNA follows: TGTGCCAGCAGCGAAGGACTAGCGGGCAGCACAGATACGCAGTATTTT. This chain uses TRBV7-3 with TRBJ2-3; 11 bases are shared with TRBD2. This CDR3 contains 16 residues. V dropped 5 bases and J dropped 0; count of bases not matched to a gene: 4. Germline V gene lookup returns CDR1 SGHTA and CDR2 FQGTGA.

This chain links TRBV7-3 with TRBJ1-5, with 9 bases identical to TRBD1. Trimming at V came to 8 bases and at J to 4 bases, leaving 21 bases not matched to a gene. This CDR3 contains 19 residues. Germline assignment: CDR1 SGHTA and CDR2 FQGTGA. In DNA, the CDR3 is TGTGCCAGCCGACCCCTCGGACGGACAGGGGCTCTCTTAAATCAGCCCCAGCATTTT. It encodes CASRPLGRTGALLNQPQHF.

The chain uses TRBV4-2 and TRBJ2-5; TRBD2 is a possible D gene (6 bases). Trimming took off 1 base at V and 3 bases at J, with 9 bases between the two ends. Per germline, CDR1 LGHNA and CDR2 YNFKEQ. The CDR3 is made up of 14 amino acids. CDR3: CASSQGGTEETQYF. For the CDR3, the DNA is TGTGCCAGCAGCCAAGGCGGGACGGAAGAGACCCAGTACTTC.

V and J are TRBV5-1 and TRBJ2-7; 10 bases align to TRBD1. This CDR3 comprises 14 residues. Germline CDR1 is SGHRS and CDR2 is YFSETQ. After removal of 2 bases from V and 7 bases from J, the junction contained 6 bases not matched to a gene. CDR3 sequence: CASSLRQGAGEQYF. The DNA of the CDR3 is TGCGCCAGCAGCTTACGACAGGGGGCAGGGGAGCAGTACTTC.

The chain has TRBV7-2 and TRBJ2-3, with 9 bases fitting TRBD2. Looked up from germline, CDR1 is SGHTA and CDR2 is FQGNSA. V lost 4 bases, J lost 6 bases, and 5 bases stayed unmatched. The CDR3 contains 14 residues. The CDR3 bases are TGTGCCAGCAGCTGGACTAGCGTTCGGGATACGCAGTATTTT. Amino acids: CASSWTSVRDTQYF.

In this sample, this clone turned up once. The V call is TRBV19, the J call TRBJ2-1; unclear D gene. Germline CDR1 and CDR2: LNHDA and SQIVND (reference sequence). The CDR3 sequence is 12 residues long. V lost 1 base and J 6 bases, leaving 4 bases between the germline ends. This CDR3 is CASSIGLNEQFF. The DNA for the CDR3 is TGTGCCAGTAGTATAGGACTCAATGAGCAGTTCTTC.

In DNA, the CDR3 is TGTGCCAGCAGTGAAGGCTACGGGGGGCCTCCAGATACGCAGTATTTT. It codes for CASSEGYGGPPDTQYF. The rearrangement joins TRBV25-1 to TRBJ2-3; TRBD2 might be the D (7 bases). CDR3 length: 16 residues. Germline lookup yields CDR1 MGHDK and CDR2 SYGVNS. V lost 2 bases and J 4 bases, leaving 16 bases between the germline ends.

The CDR3 here is CASSLRRGLTDTQYF. The CDR3 nucleotides are TGTGCCAGCAGCCTCCGGCGGGGGCTCACAGATACGCAGTATTTT. The chain has TRBV3-1 (or the pseudogene TRBV3-2) and TRBJ2-3; the D gene is possibly TRBD2 (7 bases). This CDR3 has 15 residues. Trimming pared 4 bases from V and 2 bases from J, leaving 13 bases between. Germline loops: CDR1 LGHDT, CDR2 YNNKEL (reference sequence).

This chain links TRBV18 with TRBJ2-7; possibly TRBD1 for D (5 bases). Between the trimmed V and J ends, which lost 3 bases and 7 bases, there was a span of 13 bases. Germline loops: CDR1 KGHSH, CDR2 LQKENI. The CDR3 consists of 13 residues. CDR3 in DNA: TGTGCCAGCTCACCGGGCGACAGACGGGAGCAGTACTTC. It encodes CASSPGDRREQYF.

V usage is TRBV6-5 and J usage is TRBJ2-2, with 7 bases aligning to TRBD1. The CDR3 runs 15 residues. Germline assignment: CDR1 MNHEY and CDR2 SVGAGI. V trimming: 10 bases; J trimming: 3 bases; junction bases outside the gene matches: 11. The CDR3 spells CATDPRGPHTGELFF. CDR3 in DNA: TGTGCCACCGACCCTAGGGGGCCTCACACCGGGGAGCTGTTTTTT.

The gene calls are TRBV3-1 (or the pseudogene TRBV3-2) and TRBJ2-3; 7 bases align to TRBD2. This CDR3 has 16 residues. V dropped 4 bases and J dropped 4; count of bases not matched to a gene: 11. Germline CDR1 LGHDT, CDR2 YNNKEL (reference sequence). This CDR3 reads CASSPNYREGSDTQYF. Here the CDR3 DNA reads TGTGCCAGCAGCCCCAACTATAGGGAGGGTTCAGATACGCAGTATTTT.

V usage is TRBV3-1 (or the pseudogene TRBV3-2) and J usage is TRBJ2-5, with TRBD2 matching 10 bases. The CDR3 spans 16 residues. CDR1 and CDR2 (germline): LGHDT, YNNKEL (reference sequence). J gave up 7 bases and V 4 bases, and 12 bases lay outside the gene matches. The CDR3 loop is CASSLRLSGGAVTQYF. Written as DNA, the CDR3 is TGTGCCAGCAGCCTCCGACTGAGCGGGGGGGCGGTGACCCAGTACTTC.